Listed below are T cell receptor beta chains from one sample, sequenced in a study of Ad26.COV2.S vaccination and SARS-CoV-2 variants. Here immunoSEQ multiplex PCR was the method, and the copy in TCRdb shows in-frame clones only, minus some. The repertoire consists of some 480,000 clones, with approximately 90% occurring once and the leading ten covering around 13%. The input for sequencing was peripheral blood, taken in a trial of Ad26.COV2.S vaccine versus placebo. The receptor set was obtained from a person between 18 and 65 years old who received the Ad26.COV2.S COVID-19 vaccine or a placebo. CDR3s include the opening cysteine and the closing phenylalanine or tryptophan. The D gene is left open where the match is weak. Expanded clones are given a class, and other clones once, few, many or no size at all.

clone_size j_call d_call v_call cdr3_aa cdr3_nt
once TRBJ1-1 NA TRBV28 CASSQGFVAFF TGTGCCAGCAGTCAGGGTTTTGTGGCTTTCTTT
NA TRBJ1-1 NA TRBV28 CASSLGALGNTEAFF TGTGCCAGCAGTTTAGGAGCGCTAGGGAACACTGAAGCTTTCTTT
NA TRBJ1-5 NA TRBV20-1 CSASLGRGQPQHF TGCAGTGCTAGTCTGGGCCGGGGTCAGCCCCAGCATTTT
few TRBJ2-7 TRBD1 TRBV9 CASSGGTARQQYF TGTGCCAGCAGCGGGGGGACAGCCCGCCAGCAGTACTTC
NA TRBJ2-2 NA TRBV5-1 CASSLEGPGELFF TGCGCCAGCAGCTTGGAAGGTCCCGGGGAGCTGTTTTTT
NA TRBJ2-3 TRBD2 TRBV18 CASSQRGLGGTDTQYF TGTGCCAGCTCACAACGGGGACTAGGAGGCACAGATACGCAGTATTTT
NA TRBJ2-3 TRBD2 TRBV7-2 CASSLGGGADTQYF TGTGCCAGCAGCTTAGGGGGGGGTGCGGATACGCAGTATTTT
NA TRBJ2-1 NA TRBV28 CASNMGRVNNEQFF TGTGCCAGTAATATGGGGCGGGTGAACAATGAGCAGTTCTTC
NA TRBJ1-2 NA TRBV28 CASSDSGYTF TGTGCCAGCAGTGACAGCGGCTACACCTTC
NA TRBJ2-5 NA TRBV7-8 CASSSGVYGETQYF TGTGCCAGCAGCTCCGGGGTTTACGGCGAGACCCAGTACTTC
few TRBJ2-3 NA TRBV6-5 CASRGSIGTQYF TGTGCCAGCAGGGGCTCCATAGGTACGCAGTATTTT
NA TRBJ1-1 TRBD1 TRBV6-1 CASSDTGGSEAFF TGTGCCAGCAGTGACACAGGGGGCTCCGAAGCTTTCTTT
NA TRBJ1-6 NA TRBV7-9 CASSLGGNNSPLHF TGTGCCAGCAGCTTAGGGGGTAATAATTCACCCCTCCACTTT
NA TRBJ1-6 NA TRBV30 CAWSPPRGGNSPLHF TGTGCCTGGAGTCCTCCTCGGGGGGGGAATTCACCCCTCCACTTT
NA TRBJ2-7 NA TRBV4-2 CASSQDGSADSYEQYF TGTGCCAGCAGCCAAGATGGCAGCGCAGACTCCTACGAGCAGTACTTC
NA TRBJ1-2 TRBD1 TRBV7-2 CASSLRPQGVDYGYTF TGTGCCAGCAGCTTAAGACCTCAGGGGGTTGACTATGGCTACACCTTC
NA TRBJ2-3 NA TRBV5-4 CASSLVAEDTQYF TGTGCCAGCAGCTTGGTGGCGGAAGATACGCAGTATTTT
NA TRBJ2-3 TRBD1 TRBV5-1 CASSKGDRDTDTQYF TGCGCCAGCAGCAAAGGGGACAGGGACACAGATACGCAGTATTTT
NA TRBJ2-4 NA TRBV29-1 CSAAPPNRENIQYF TGCAGCGCCGCCCCTCCTAACCGGGAAAACATTCAGTACTTC
once TRBJ2-7 TRBD2 TRBV5-6 CASSQAVRDYRDEQYF TGTGCCAGCAGCCAAGCAGTTAGGGACTACCGGGACGAGCAGTACTTC
NA TRBJ2-7 NA TRBV4-3 CASSQETQRVSSYEQYF TGCGCCAGCAGCCAAGAGACCCAGCGGGTATCCTCCTACGAGCAGTACTTC
NA TRBJ1-1 NA TRBV6-5 CASSYGQIATEAFF TGTGCCAGCAGTTACGGACAGATCGCCACTGAAGCTTTCTTT
NA TRBJ1-2 NA TRBV20-1 CSPAIPYGYTF TGCAGTCCTGCCATACCCTATGGCTACACCTTC
NA TRBJ1-2 NA TRBV30 CAWSVRGGYTF TGTGCCTGGAGCGTCAGGGGTGGCTACACCTTC
once TRBJ2-3 NA TRBV3-1/TRBV3-2 CASSQDTGRITDTQYF TGTGCCAGCAGCCAAGATACGGGTCGGATCACAGATACGCAGTATTTT
NA TRBJ2-5 NA TRBV3-1/TRBV3-2 CASSHLKETQYF TGTGCCAGCAGCCACCTTAAAGAGACCCAGTACTTC
NA TRBJ2-5 NA TRBV7-2 CASSSGVKSETQYF TGTGCCAGCAGCTCCGGTGTAAAGAGTGAGACCCAGTACTTC
once TRBJ2-7 TRBD1 TRBV28 CASSPPLGGTGTREQYF TGTGCCAGCAGTCCCCCCCTCGGAGGGACAGGGACGAGGGAGCAGTACTTC
NA TRBJ2-7 TRBD1 TRBV11-3 CASSLGGTDYEQYF TGTGCCAGCAGCTTAGGTGGGACAGACTACGAGCAGTACTTC
few TRBJ1-2 NA TRBV25-1 CASSVTGPHYGYTF TGTGCCAGCAGTGTTACCGGGCCCCATTATGGCTACACCTTC
NA TRBJ1-2 TRBD1 TRBV5-1 CASSPGGTAEYGYTF TGCGCCAGCAGCCCAGGGGGGACAGCGGAGTATGGCTACACCTTC
NA TRBJ2-6 NA TRBV29-1 CSVEDRGEGSGANVLTF TGCAGCGTTGAAGATAGGGGGGAGGGCTCTGGGGCCAACGTCCTGACTTTC
NA TRBJ2-7 NA TRBV5-4 CASSLEGPLLEQYF TGTGCCAGCAGCTTGGAGGGGCCCCTCCTTGAGCAGTACTTC
NA TRBJ2-5 NA TRBV5-4 CASSSQAGQETQYF TGTGCCAGCAGCTCCCAGGCAGGACAAGAGACCCAGTACTTC
NA TRBJ1-1 NA TRBV28 CASSSQGRAFF TGTGCCAGCAGTTCACAAGGCAGGGCTTTCTTT
once TRBJ1-1 TRBD1 TRBV3-1/TRBV3-2 CASRQGDTWNTEAFF TGTGCCAGCAGACAGGGGGACACTTGGAACACTGAAGCTTTCTTT
NA TRBJ2-5 TRBD2 TRBV6-1 CASSELVAGAGETQYF TGTGCCAGCAGTGAATTGGTAGCGGGAGCTGGAGAGACCCAGTACTTC
NA TRBJ2-7 TRBD1 TRBV19 CASADRAAARSYEQYF TGTGCCAGTGCGGACAGGGCGGCAGCCCGTTCCTACGAGCAGTACTTC
few TRBJ2-7 TRBD1 TRBV7-2 CASSADRGVGEQYF TGTGCCAGCAGCGCCGACAGGGGAGTCGGCGAGCAGTACTTC
NA TRBJ2-1 TRBD2 TRBV10-3 CAISEGLAGNNEQFF TGTGCCATCAGTGAGGGACTAGCGGGCAACAATGAGCAGTTCTTC